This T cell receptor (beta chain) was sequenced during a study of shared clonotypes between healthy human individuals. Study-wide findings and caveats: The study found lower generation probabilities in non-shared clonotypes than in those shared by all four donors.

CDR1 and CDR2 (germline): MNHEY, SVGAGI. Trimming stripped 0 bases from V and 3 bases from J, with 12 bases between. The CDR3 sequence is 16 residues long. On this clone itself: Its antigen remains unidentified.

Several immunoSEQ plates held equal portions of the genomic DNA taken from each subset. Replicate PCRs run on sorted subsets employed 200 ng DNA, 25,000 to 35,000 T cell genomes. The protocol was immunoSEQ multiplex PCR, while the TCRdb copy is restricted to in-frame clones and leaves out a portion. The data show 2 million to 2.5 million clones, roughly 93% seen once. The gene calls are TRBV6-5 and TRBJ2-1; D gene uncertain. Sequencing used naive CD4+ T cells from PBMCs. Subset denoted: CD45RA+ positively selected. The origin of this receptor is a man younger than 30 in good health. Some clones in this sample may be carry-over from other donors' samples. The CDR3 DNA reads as TGTGCCAGCAGTTACTCTCGGGTCCTATTCTACAATGAGCAGTTCTTC. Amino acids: CASSYSRVLFYNEQFF.